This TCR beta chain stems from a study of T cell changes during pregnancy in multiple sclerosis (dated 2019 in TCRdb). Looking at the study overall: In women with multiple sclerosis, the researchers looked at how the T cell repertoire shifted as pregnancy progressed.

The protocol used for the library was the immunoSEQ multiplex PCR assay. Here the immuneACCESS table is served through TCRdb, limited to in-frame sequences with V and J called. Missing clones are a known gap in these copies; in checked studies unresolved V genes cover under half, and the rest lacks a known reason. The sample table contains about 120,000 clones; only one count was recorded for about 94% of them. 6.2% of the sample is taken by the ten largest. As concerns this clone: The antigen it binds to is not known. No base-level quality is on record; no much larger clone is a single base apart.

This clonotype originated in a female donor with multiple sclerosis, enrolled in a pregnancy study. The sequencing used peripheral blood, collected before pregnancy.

The CDR3 corresponds to CASSQSAGASYNEQFF. Here is the DNA: TGTGCCAGCAGCCAATCGGCGGGAGCCTCCTACAATGAGCAGTTCTTC. The sequence is built from TRBV16 and TRBJ2-1, and 7 bases in between align with TRBD2. Here V drops 0 bases and J drops 0 bases, and the junction holds 2 bases not matched to any gene. The CDR3 has 16 amino acids, counting the end cysteine and phenylalanine. Solely the CDR3 DNA is kept, with 48 bases framed from the first base. Per the germline V gene, KGHSY is the CDR1 and FQNENV is the CDR2.